This is a list of T cell receptor beta chains from one sample in a study of lymphopenia after photon versus proton radiotherapy. The method was immunoSEQ multiplex PCR; TCRdb's version includes in-frame clones alone and lacks a portion of them. The table has 150,000 to 200,000 clones, about 88% seen once. The sample in question was peripheral blood, obtained from a patient treated with photon-based radiotherapy. The receptors derive from a man aged 45-65 years with gastric cancer. Each CDR3 is given with its conserved first and last residue. Each record gives: V gene, CDR3 length, clone size, D gene, J gene, CDR3 protein, CDR3 DNA. The D gene is left open where the match is weak. Expanded clones get a size class; other rows say once, few or many, or leave the size out.

TRBV2	14	NA	NA	TRBJ2-4	CASSATVLERVQYF	TGTGCCAGCAGTGCGACAGTTCTTGAGCGGGTTCAGTACTTC
TRBV7-3	13	NA	NA	TRBJ2-5	CASGPGGQETQYF	TGTGCCAGCGGCCCTGGGGGCCAAGAGACCCAGTACTTC
TRBV7-6	15	NA	TRBD2	TRBJ2-7	CASSTRAGGPEEQYF	TGTGCCAGCAGCACCCGAGCGGGAGGGCCGGAGGAGCAGTACTTC
TRBV5-1	16	NA	NA	TRBJ2-5	CASSLGLSGPKETQYF	TGCGCCAGCAGCTTGGGGCTTAGCGGACCGAAAGAGACCCAGTACTTC
TRBV2	12	NA	TRBD1	TRBJ1-1	CACTGDDTEAFF	TGTGCTTGCACAGGGGACGACACTGAAGCTTTCTTT
TRBV1	16	NA	NA	TRBJ2-7	CTSSQVQREVYYEQYF	TGCACCAGCAGCCAAGTCCAGCGGGAGGTGTACTACGAGCAGTACTTC
TRBV28	17	NA	TRBD2	TRBJ2-3	CASRAGTSGRSTDTQYF	TGTGCCAGCAGAGCCGGGACTAGCGGGAGGAGCACAGATACGCAGTATTTT
TRBV2	12	NA	NA	TRBJ2-5	CASSVRQETQYF	TGTGCCAGCAGTGTAAGGCAAGAGACCCAGTACTTC
TRBV7-2	15	NA	TRBD2	TRBJ2-7	CASTRGGSFSHEQYF	TGTGCCAGCACCCGGGGCGGGAGCTTCTCCCACGAGCAGTACTTC
TRBV27	15	NA	NA	TRBJ2-5	CASSADGTKQETQYF	TGTGCCAGCAGTGCGGACGGAACGAAGCAAGAGACCCAGTACTTC
TRBV29-1	14	NA	NA	TRBJ1-1	CSVRTDPGNTEAFF	TGCAGCGTACGGACCGATCCTGGGAACACTGAAGCTTTCTTT
TRBV10-2	12	NA	NA	TRBJ1-4	CASSEFNEKLFF	TGCGCCAGCAGTGAGTTTAATGAAAAACTGTTTTTT
TRBV4-3	17	NA	NA	TRBJ2-2	CASSQDVNRVNTGELFF	TGCGCCAGCAGCCAAGATGTCAACAGGGTGAACACCGGGGAGCTGTTTTTT
TRBV29-1	12	NA	NA	TRBJ1-1	CSVVRGDTEAFF	TGCAGCGTCGTAAGGGGTGACACTGAAGCTTTCTTT
TRBV7-2	11	once	NA	TRBJ2-7	CASSLKYEQYF	TGTGCCAGCAGCTTAAAGTACGAGCAGTACTTC
TRBV28	15	NA	TRBD1	TRBJ2-3	CASRDDRASSDTQYF	TGTGCCAGCAGGGACGACAGGGCAAGTTCGGATACGCAGTATTTT
TRBV5-1	15	once	TRBD2	TRBJ2-7	CASSLTTGGIMKQYF	TGCGCCAGCAGCTTGACTACGGGAGGGATTATGAAGCAGTACTTC
TRBV5-6	13	NA	NA	TRBJ2-3	CASSLQGTDTQYF	TGTGCCAGCAGCCTGCAGGGCACAGATACGCAGTATTTT
TRBV9	14	NA	TRBD2	TRBJ2-1	CASTTSGSRNEQFF	TGTGCCAGCACCACTAGCGGGAGTCGCAATGAGCAGTTCTTC
TRBV5-8	15	NA	TRBD1	TRBJ1-4	CASSLGAGGNEKLFF	TGTGCCAGCAGCTTGGGTGCAGGGGGCAATGAAAAACTGTTTTTT
TRBV6-1	16	NA	TRBD2	TRBJ2-2	CASSEAAGVNTGELFF	TGTGCCAGCAGTGAAGCAGCGGGAGTTAACACCGGGGAGCTGTTTTTT
TRBV6-5	15	NA	TRBD1	TRBJ1-2	CASSYSGTGNYGYTF	TGTGCCAGCAGTTACTCTGGGACAGGGAACTATGGCTACACCTTC
TRBV15	13	NA	NA	TRBJ1-1	CATSRAANTEAFF	TGTGCCACCAGCAGAGCGGCGAACACTGAAGCTTTCTTT
TRBV2	15	NA	NA	TRBJ2-1	CASRPLATSYNEQFF	TGTGCCAGCAGGCCATTAGCGACCTCCTACAATGAGCAGTTCTTC
TRBV14	16	NA	TRBD1	TRBJ2-1	CASSRPGTGGINEQFF	TGTGCCAGCAGTCGCCCCGGGACAGGGGGCATCAATGAGCAGTTCTTC
TRBV5-1	17	NA	TRBD1	TRBJ1-3	CASSLTGTARSGNTIYF	TGCGCCAGCAGCTTGACCGGGACAGCGCGATCTGGAAACACCATATATTTT
TRBV6-5	16	NA	NA	TRBJ2-6	CASSYERPSGANVLTF	TGTGCCAGCAGTTACGAACGACCCTCTGGGGCCAACGTCCTGACTTTC
TRBV5-4	15	once	TRBD1	TRBJ2-3	CASSFRDRGWDTQYF	TGTGCCAGCAGCTTCCGGGACAGGGGGTGGGATACGCAGTATTTT
TRBV30	15	NA	TRBD2	TRBJ2-5	CAWSTLAGVGETQYF	TGTGCCTGGAGCACACTAGCGGGAGTCGGAGAGACCCAGTACTTC
TRBV6-5	13	NA	TRBD2	TRBJ2-7	CASRPGTSDEQYF	TGTGCCAGCAGACCAGGGACTAGCGACGAGCAGTACTTC
TRBV5-6	11	NA	NA	TRBJ1-2	CASSLRGGYTF	TGTGCCAGCAGTCTAAGGGGTGGCTACACCTTC
TRBV7-8	14	NA	TRBD1	TRBJ1-2	CASSLVTGGYGYTF	TGTGCCAGCAGCTTAGTCACAGGGGGCTATGGCTACACCTTC
TRBV5-5	16	NA	TRBD2	TRBJ2-1	CASSLDSGRSPNEQFF	TGTGCCAGCAGCTTGGATAGCGGGAGGTCCCCAAATGAGCAGTTCTTC
TRBV7-8	15	NA	NA	TRBJ1-1	CASSERGTRNTEAFF	TGTGCCAGCAGCGAAAGAGGGACACGGAACACTGAAGCTTTCTTT
TRBV30	13	NA	NA	TRBJ1-5	CAWSEEGYQPQHF	TGTGCCTGGAGTGAGGAGGGTTATCAGCCCCAGCATTTT
TRBV7-9	11	NA	NA	TRBJ2-7	CASSSLIEQYF	TGTGCCAGCAGCTCCCTGATTGAGCAGTACTTC
TRBV2	14	once	NA	TRBJ2-3	CASSVASLGDTQYF	TGTGCCAGCAGCGTCGCTTCCCTGGGGGATACGCAGTATTTT
TRBV29-1	14	NA	NA	TRBJ2-2	CSADFHPETGELFF	TGCAGCGCCGACTTCCACCCCGAAACCGGGGAGCTGTTTTTT
TRBV5-4	13	NA	NA	TRBJ2-7	CASSLGLNYEQYF	TGTGCCAGCAGCTTGGGCCTAAACTACGAGCAGTACTTC